These T cell receptor beta chains were read from a single sample in a study of post-analysis software for immune sequencing data. TCRdb reprocessed the PCR reads via MiXCR and lists one record per CDR3 protein. The sample includes around 200,000 distinct CDR3 sequences, around 29% of them seen just once. The source material was blood. The receptors were gathered from a girl aged 2-17 years with multiple sclerosis. The CDR3 runs from the conserved cysteine through the conserved F or W. Only part of the rows carry a size: once, few, many, or a class if the clone is expanded.

v_call: TRBV30; clone_size: -; cdr3_aa: CAWSVSFRDHIQYF
v_call: TRBV2; clone_size: many; cdr3_aa: CASRAGGAYNEQFF
v_call: TRBV6-6; clone_size: -; cdr3_aa: CAGSYGCYEQYF
v_call: TRBV15; clone_size: -; cdr3_aa: CATSRGPGRETDTQYF
v_call: TRBV25-1; clone_size: many; cdr3_aa: CASSRTSGSTTDTQYF
v_call: TRBV6-6; clone_size: many; cdr3_aa: CASSHRGTSTDTQYF
v_call: TRBV5-1; clone_size: -; cdr3_aa: CASSFGQHPEKLFF
v_call: TRBV28; clone_size: few; cdr3_aa: CASSLEISGRGSDTQYF
v_call: TRBV11-1; clone_size: -; cdr3_aa: CASSQGNDERYF
v_call: TRBV9; clone_size: many; cdr3_aa: CASSVGQGANQPQHF
v_call: TRBV20-1; clone_size: -; cdr3_aa: CSARDGGNTEAFF
v_call: TRBV28; clone_size: many; cdr3_aa: CASSPIPRGQGKRAGANEQFF
v_call: TRBV12-3/TRBV12-4; clone_size: many; cdr3_aa: CASNRQNSPLHF
v_call: TRBV20-1; clone_size: many; cdr3_aa: CSAKEKTVNYGYTF
v_call: TRBV7-9; clone_size: -; cdr3_aa: CASSPLIGGLTDTQYF
v_call: TRBV6-1; clone_size: many; cdr3_aa: CASSGTGHDEQYF
v_call: TRBV28; clone_size: many; cdr3_aa: CASSFRGQGPYEQYF
v_call: TRBV5-1; clone_size: many; cdr3_aa: CASSLGVQGAGETQYF